This TCR beta chain was found in a study of T and B cells in COVID-19 patients. Study-wide results and limits: Exclusive to the recovered cohort were 2,300 or so TCR clusters, 31 of them with low generation probability. Highly clonal in active COVID-19, TRB repertoires exceeded healthy-donor diversity and richness at recovery.

Multiplex PCR with BIOMED2 TRB-A/B primer pools amplified TRB rearrangements. TCRdb itself ran the multiplex PCR reads through MiXCR, one entry per CDR3 protein. The data contain about 9,500 distinct CDR3 sequences, 25% to 30% of them seen just once; the ten biggest clones take up approximately 30%. Germline values: CDR1 LNHDA, CDR2 SQIVND (reference sequence). The CDR3 sequence is 13 residues long. Notes on this clonotype: The antigen remains undetermined. This may be a read error: a much more frequent sequence differs by one nucleotide.

Blood genomic DNA input for TRB amplification was roughly 220-500 ng. This chain joins TRBV19 and TRBJ1-5; D call uncertain. The sequence was obtained from a human donor who had recovered from COVID-19. The sequenced material came from blood. CDR3 nucleotides: TGTGCCAGTAGTTGGTCCGTTAATCGGCCCCAGCATTTT. Translated: CASSWSVNRPQHF.